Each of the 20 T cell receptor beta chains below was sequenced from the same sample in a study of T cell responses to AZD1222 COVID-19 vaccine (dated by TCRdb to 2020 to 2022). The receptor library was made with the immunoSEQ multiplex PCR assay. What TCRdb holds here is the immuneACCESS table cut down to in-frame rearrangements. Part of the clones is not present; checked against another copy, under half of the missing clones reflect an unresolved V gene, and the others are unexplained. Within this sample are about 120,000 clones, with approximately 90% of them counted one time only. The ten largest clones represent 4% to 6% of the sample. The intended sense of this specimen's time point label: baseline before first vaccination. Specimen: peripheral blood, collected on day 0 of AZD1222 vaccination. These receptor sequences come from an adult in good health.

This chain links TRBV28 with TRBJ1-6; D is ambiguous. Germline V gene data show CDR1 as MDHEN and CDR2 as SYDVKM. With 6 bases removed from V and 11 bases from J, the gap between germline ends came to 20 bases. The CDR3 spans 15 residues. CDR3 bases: TGTGCCAGCAGCCCCCAGATGGGGAGTAGTCCACCCCTCCACTTT. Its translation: CASSPQMGSSPPLHF.

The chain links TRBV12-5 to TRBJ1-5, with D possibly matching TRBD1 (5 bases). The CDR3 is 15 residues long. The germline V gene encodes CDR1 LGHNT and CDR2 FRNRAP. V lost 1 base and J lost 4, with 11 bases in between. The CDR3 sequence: CASGLGDSLNQPQHF. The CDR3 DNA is TGTGCTAGTGGTTTGGGCGACAGTTTAAATCAGCCCCAGCATTTT.

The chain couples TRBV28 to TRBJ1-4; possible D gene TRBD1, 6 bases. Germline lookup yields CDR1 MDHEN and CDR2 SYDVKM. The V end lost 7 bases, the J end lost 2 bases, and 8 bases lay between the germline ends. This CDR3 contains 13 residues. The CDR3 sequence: CASMTGTNEKLFF. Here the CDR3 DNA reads TGTGCCAGCATGACAGGTACTAATGAAAAACTGTTTTTT.

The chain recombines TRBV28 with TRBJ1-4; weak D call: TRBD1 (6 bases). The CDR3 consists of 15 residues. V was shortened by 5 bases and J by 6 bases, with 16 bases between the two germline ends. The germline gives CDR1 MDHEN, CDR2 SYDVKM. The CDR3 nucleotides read TGTGCCAGCAGTCACCCAGTGCCAGGGGATGAAAAACTGTTTTTT. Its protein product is CASSHPVPGDEKLFF.

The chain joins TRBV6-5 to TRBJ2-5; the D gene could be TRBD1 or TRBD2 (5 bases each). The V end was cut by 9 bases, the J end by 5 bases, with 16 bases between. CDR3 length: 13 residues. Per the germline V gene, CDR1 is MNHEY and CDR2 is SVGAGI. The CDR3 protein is CASRRPGAETQYF. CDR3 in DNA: TGTGCCAGTCGACGGCCCGGGGCGGAGACCCAGTACTTC.

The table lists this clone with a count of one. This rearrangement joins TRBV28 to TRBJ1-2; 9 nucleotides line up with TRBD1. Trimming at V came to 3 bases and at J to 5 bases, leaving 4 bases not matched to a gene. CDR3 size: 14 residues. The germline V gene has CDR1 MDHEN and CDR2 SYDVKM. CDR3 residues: CASSFGTGTYGYTF. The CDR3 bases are TGTGCCAGCAGTTTCGGGACAGGGACATATGGCTACACCTTC.

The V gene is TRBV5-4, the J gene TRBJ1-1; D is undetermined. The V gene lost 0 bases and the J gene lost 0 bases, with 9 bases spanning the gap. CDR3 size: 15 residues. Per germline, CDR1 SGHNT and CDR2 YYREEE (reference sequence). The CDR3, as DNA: TGTGCCAGCAGCTTGGTCGGAAGGATGAACACTGAAGCTTTCTTT. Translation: CASSLVGRMNTEAFF.

The CDR3 DNA reads TGTGCCAGCAGTCCCGGGACAGGCCTTACCTCCTATGGCTACACCTTC. Its translation: CASSPGTGLTSYGYTF. The genes are TRBV28 and TRBJ1-2; 8 nucleotides line up with TRBD1. Losses at the gene ends were 5 bases for V and 4 bases for J; bases not matched to a gene: 12. This CDR3 is 16 amino acids long. Germline assignment: CDR1 MDHEN and CDR2 SYDVKM.

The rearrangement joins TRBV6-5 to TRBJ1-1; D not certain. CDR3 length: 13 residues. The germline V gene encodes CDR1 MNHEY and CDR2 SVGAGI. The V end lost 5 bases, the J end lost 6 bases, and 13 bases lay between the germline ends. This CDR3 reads CASSPRSAAEAFF. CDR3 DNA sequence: TGTGCCAGCAGTCCGCGCAGCGCCGCTGAAGCTTTCTTT.

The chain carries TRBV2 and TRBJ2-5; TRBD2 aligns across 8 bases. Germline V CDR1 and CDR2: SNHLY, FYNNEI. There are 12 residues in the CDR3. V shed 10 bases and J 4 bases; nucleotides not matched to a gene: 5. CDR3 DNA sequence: TGTGCCACCCACGGGGGGGTAGAGACCCAGTACTTC. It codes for CATHGGVETQYF.

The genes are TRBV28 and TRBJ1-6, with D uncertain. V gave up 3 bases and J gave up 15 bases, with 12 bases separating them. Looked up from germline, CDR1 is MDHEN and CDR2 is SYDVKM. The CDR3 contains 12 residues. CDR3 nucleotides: TGTGCCAGCAGTTTCTACACATCCTTCCTCCACTTT. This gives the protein CASSFYTSFLHF.

CDR3 sequence reads: CASSLVGGKSNQPQHF. The CDR3 DNA follows: TGTGCCAGCAGCTTAGTGGGGGGAAAAAGCAATCAGCCCCAGCATTTT. The chain employs TRBV7-2 and TRBJ1-5; TRBD1 is a possible D gene (5 bases). The CDR3 length is 16 residues. Germline CDR1 is SGHTA and CDR2 is FQGNSA. V was clipped by 1 base and J by 1 base, with 11 bases between them.

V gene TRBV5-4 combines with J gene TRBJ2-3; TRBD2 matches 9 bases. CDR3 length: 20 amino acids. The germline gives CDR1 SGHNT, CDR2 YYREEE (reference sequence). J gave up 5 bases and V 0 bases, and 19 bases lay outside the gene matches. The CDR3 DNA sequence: TGTGCCAGCAGCTTGGTCCCTTCCGGAGTAGCGGGGGATAGGGGAGATACGCAGTATTTT. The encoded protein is CASSLVPSGVAGDRGDTQYF.

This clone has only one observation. The CDR3: CASSPRGQGLNYGYTF. CDR3 nucleotides: TGTGCCAGCTCACCACGGGGACAGGGGCTTAACTATGGCTACACCTTC. The chain employs TRBV18 and TRBJ1-2, with TRBD1 matching 10 bases. The CDR3 runs 16 residues. CDR1 is KGHSH, CDR2 LQKENI, per germline. J was trimmed by 1 base and V by 1 base; bases with no gene match: 3.

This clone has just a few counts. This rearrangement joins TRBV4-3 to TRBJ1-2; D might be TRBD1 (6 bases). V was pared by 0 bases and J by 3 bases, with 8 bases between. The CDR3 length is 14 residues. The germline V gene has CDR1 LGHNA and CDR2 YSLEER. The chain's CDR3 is CASSQERGDYGYTF. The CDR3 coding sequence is TGCGCCAGCAGCCAAGAGAGGGGGGACTATGGCTACACCTTC.

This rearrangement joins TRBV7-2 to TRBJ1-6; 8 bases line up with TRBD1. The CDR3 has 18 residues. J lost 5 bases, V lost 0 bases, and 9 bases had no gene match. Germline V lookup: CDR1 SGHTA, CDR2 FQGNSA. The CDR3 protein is CASSLAYQGASDNSPLHF. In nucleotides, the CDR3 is TGTGCCAGCAGCTTAGCGTACCAGGGGGCGTCGGATAATTCACCCCTCCACTTT.

The CDR3 region is CASRGGDTQYF. CDR3 nucleotide sequence: TGTGCCAGCAGAGGGGGAGATACGCAGTATTTT. The chain carries TRBV5-4 and TRBJ2-3; D is possibly TRBD1 (6 bases). The V gene lost 5 bases and the J gene lost 5 bases, with 6 bases spanning the gap. Germline V gives CDR1 SGHNT, CDR2 YYREEE (reference sequence). There are 11 residues in the CDR3. Full variable domain (remainder filled in from reference TRBV5-4 and TRBJ2-3): ETGVTQSPTHLIKTRGQQVTLRCSSQSGHNTVSWYQQALGQGPQFIFQYYREEENGRGNFPPRFSGLQFPNYSSELNVNALELDDSALYLCASRGGDTQYFGPGTRLTVL.

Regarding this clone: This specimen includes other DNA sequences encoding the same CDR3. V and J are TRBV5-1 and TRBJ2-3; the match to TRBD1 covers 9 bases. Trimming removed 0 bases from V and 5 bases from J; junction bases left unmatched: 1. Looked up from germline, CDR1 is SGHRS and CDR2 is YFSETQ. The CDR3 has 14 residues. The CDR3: CASSLGQGGDTQYF. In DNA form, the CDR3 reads TGCGCCAGCAGCTTGGGACAGGGGGGAGATACGCAGTATTTT.

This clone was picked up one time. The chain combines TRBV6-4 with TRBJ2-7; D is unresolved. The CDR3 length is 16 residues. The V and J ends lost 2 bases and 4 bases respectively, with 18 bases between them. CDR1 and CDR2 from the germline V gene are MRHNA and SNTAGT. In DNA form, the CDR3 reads TGTGCCAGCAGTGACCCGATGGGTGAGTCACCATACGAGCAGTACTTC. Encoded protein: CASSDPMGESPYEQYF.

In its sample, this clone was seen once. CDR3 coding DNA: TGTGCCAGCAGCCGGCCGGGCTCCGTTTTCAGCCGGCAGTTCTTC. Translated: CASSRPGSVFSRQFF. This chain connects TRBV7-2 to TRBJ2-1, with D hard to call. This CDR3 contains 15 residues. Per the germline V gene, CDR1 is SGHTA and CDR2 is FQGNSA. V was cut by 5 bases and J by 12 bases, with 23 bases left in between.